These 23 T cell receptor beta chains were all obtained from the same sample, sequenced in a study of PD-L1 blockade in urothelial cancer. Noted time point: peripheral blood 6 weeks after treatment start. Measured with immunoSEQ multiplex PCR; TCRdb has only the in-frame clones, and not every one. The sample carries around 110,000 clones, around 89% recorded once. Sequenced material: PBMCs, taken around atezolizumab (anti-PD-L1) treatment. The source is a man aged 60 to 69 with urothelial cancer.

V is TRBV7-8 and J is TRBJ2-5, with D tentatively TRBD2 (5 bases). The CDR3 runs to 15 residues. The germline CDR1 and CDR2 sequences are SGHVS and FQNEAQ. V dropped 2 bases and J dropped 4 bases, with 14 bases sitting between them. This CDR3 is CASSLYGGSRETQYF. The CDR3 region has the DNA TGTGCCAGCAGCTTATACGGTGGGAGTAGAGAGACCCAGTACTTC.

The V call is TRBV7-9, the J call TRBJ2-5; perhaps TRBD2 as D (6 bases). Trimming shortened V by 3 bases and J by 10 bases, and 18 bases separated the two germline ends. The CDR3 extends over 14 amino acids. Germline assignment: CDR1 SEHNR and CDR2 FQNEAQ (reference sequence). The CDR3, as DNA: TGTGCCAGCAGCTTGGATACAGCATACGGGGGCCAGTACTTC. Translating gives CASSLDTAYGGQYF.

The J gene is TRBJ1-2, the V gene TRBV25-1; weak D call: TRBD1 (5 bases). This CDR3 region has 14 residues. CDR1 is MGHDK and CDR2 is SYGVNS in the germline V gene. The V and J ends lost 4 bases and 1 base respectively, with 10 bases between them. For the CDR3, the DNA is TGTGCCAGCAGTGCTCAAGGGGTTAACTATGGCTACACCTTC. Translated, it gives CASSAQGVNYGYTF.

This chain links TRBV19 with TRBJ1-2; no definite D call. The length of the CDR3 is 13 residues. Trimming stripped 8 bases from V and 1 base from J, with 11 bases between. Germline V gene lookup returns CDR1 LNHDA and CDR2 SQIVND (reference sequence). Written as DNA, the CDR3 is TGTGCCAGTCGTCAGGAGGGTAACTATGGCTACACCTTC. Translating it yields CASRQEGNYGYTF.

This rearrangement joins TRBV27 to TRBJ2-7; possible D gene TRBD2, 5 bases. The CDR3 is made up of 16 amino acids. Trimming stripped 2 bases from V and 2 bases from J, with 16 bases between. CDR1 and CDR2 (germline): MNHEY, SMNVEV (reference sequence). CDR3 in DNA: TGTGCCAGCAGTTTAGATTTCGGACTGCCTCCCTACGAGCAGTACTTC. It is translated as CASSLDFGLPPYEQYF.

The chain links TRBV28 to TRBJ2-5; TRBD2 agrees at 12 bases. Looked up from germline, CDR1 is MDHEN and CDR2 is SYDVKM. CDR3 length: 16 amino acids. The V gene end was trimmed by 6 bases and the J gene end by 7 bases; junction bases not matched to a gene: 12. CDR3 sequence: CASRRLAGEVTRTQYF. The CDR3 DNA follows: TGTGCCAGCAGAAGACTAGCGGGGGAGGTGACAAGGACCCAGTACTTC.

The chain links TRBV28 to TRBJ2-2, with 9 bases identical to TRBD1. The CDR3 runs 17 residues. Trimming at V came to 3 bases and at J to 5 bases, leaving 10 bases not matched to a gene. Per germline, CDR1 MDHEN and CDR2 SYDVKM. The CDR3 reads CASSFLPGQGGTGELFF. CDR3 nucleotides: TGTGCCAGCAGTTTCCTCCCGGGACAGGGAGGGACCGGGGAGCTGTTTTTT. Supplemented by reference TRBV28 and TRBJ2-2, the full variable domain reads DVKVTQSSRYLVKRTGEKVFLECVQDMDHENMFWYRQDPGLGLRLIYFSYDVKMKEKGDIPEGYSVSREKKERFSLILESASTNQTSMYLCASSFLPGQGGTGELFFGEGSRLTVL.

The V and J genes are TRBV28 and TRBJ1-1; unclear D gene. Germline CDR1 is MDHEN and CDR2 is SYDVKM. With 8 bases removed from V and 0 bases from J, the gap between germline ends came to 4 bases. This CDR3 region has 11 residues. CDR3 sequence (DNA): TGTGCCAGCGTATTGAACACTGAAGCTTTCTTT. Translating it yields CASVLNTEAFF.

The chain is built from TRBV5-1 and TRBJ2-3; 7 nucleotides align to TRBD2. The CDR3 has 17 amino acids. Germline CDR1 and CDR2: SGHRS and YFSETQ. J lost 4 bases, V lost 2 bases, and 13 bases had no gene match. Here the CDR3 reads CASSLALGGRAADTQYF. CDR3 DNA sequence: TGCGCCAGCAGCTTAGCACTAGGCGGGAGAGCAGCAGATACGCAGTATTTT.

This chain connects TRBV7-2 to TRBJ2-1, with 8 bases identical to TRBD2. V shed 3 bases, J shed 6 bases, and the junction held 7 bases outside the gene matches. Germline V gives CDR1 SGHTA, CDR2 FQGNSA. The CDR3 runs 15 residues. CDR3 residues: CASSLVSGEGNEQFF. The DNA for the CDR3 is TGTGCCAGCAGCTTGGTTAGCGGGGAGGGCAATGAGCAGTTCTTC.

The J gene is TRBJ1-6, the V gene TRBV19; no clear D gene. Germline CDR1 and CDR2: LNHDA and SQIVND (reference sequence). This CDR3 has 14 amino acids. The V and J ends lost 3 bases and 7 bases respectively, with 10 bases between them. The CDR3 region has the DNA TGTGCCAGTAGTATGGGAGGGAGAAATTCACCCCTCCACTTT. This encodes CASSMGGRNSPLHF.

The chain links TRBV6-1 to TRBJ1-1; D call uncertain. The V and J ends lost 6 bases and 1 base respectively, with 12 bases between them. This CDR3 spans 14 amino acids. Germline-derived CDR1 and CDR2 are MNHNS and SASEGT. CDR3 region: CASRQAITNTEAFF. The CDR3 coding sequence is TGTGCCAGCAGGCAGGCCATCACGAACACTGAAGCTTTCTTT.

The chain is built from TRBV5-1 and TRBJ2-4, with D tentatively TRBD1 (7 bases). The CDR3 sequence is 16 residues long. Trimming pared 0 bases from V and 8 bases from J, leaving 18 bases between. Germline-derived CDR1 and CDR2 are SGHRS and YFSETQ. The CDR3 reads CASSLEGGGGADIQYF. In DNA form, the CDR3 reads TGCGCCAGCAGCTTGGAAGGCGGAGGGGGCGCAGACATTCAGTACTTC.

This sequence joins TRBV4-2 and TRBJ2-1; no reliable D call. CDR1 and CDR2 from the germline V gene are LGHNA and YNFKEQ. This CDR3 is 15 amino acids long. The V and J ends lost 4 bases and 4 bases respectively, with 14 bases between them. The chain's CDR3 is CASSLGASEYNEQFF. The CDR3 coding sequence is TGTGCCAGCAGCCTCGGTGCCTCTGAGTACAATGAGCAGTTCTTC.

The V gene is TRBV11-2, the J gene TRBJ2-1; a weak D match, TRBD2 (5 bases). Germline V gene sequence: CDR1 SGHAT, CDR2 FQNNGV. With 2 bases removed from V and 6 bases from J, the gap between germline ends came to 8 bases. The CDR3 has 13 residues. The CDR3 region has the DNA TGTGCCAGCAGCTTACTAGCTATCAATGAGCAGTTCTTC. Its protein is CASSLLAINEQFF.

The genes are TRBV10-1 and TRBJ2-1; perhaps TRBD1 as D (7 bases). Germline V gene data show CDR1 as WNHNN and CDR2 as SYGVQD (reference sequence). This CDR3 comprises 16 residues. V lost 4 bases and J 6 bases, leaving 19 bases between the germline ends. CDR3 DNA: TGCGCCAGCAGTGCCAGACTAGGGGGCTTTGGCAATGAGCAGTTCTTC. As protein: CASSARLGGFGNEQFF.

The V gene is TRBV11-1, the J gene TRBJ1-6; D is possibly TRBD1 (6 bases). Trimming shortened V by 5 bases and J by 10 bases, and 15 bases separated the two germline ends. The CDR3 length is 14 residues. From germline, CDR1 is SGHAT and CDR2 FQDESV (reference sequence). CDR3 in amino acids: CASSPRGAESPLHF. Written as DNA, the CDR3 is TGTGCCAGCAGCCCCCGGGGGGCCGAATCACCCCTCCACTTT.

As regards this clone: The junction departs from germline at one end; a sequencing error may be responsible. This chain links TRBV14 with TRBJ1-6; D not resolved. The CDR3 extends over 14 amino acids. CDR1 and CDR2 (germline): SGHDN, FVKESK. DNA of the CDR3: TGTGCCAGCAGCCAGCGCGGCTATTATTCACCCCTCCACTTT. Protein sequence: CASSQRGYYSPLHF.

The V call is TRBV10-2, the J call TRBJ1-6, with TRBD1 identical over 8 bases. The CDR3 consists of 13 residues. Germline V gene sequence: CDR1 WSHSY, CDR2 SAAADI. The J segment lost 10 bases and the V segment lost 5 bases, leaving 4 bases of the junction unmatched. CDR3 loop: CASSLTGVSPLHF. The CDR3 coding sequence is TGCGCCAGCAGTTTGACAGGGGTCTCACCCCTCCACTTT.

The J gene is TRBJ1-1, the V gene TRBV6-5, with TRBD1 matching 8 bases. Germline V lookup: CDR1 MNHEY, CDR2 SVGAGI. V was clipped by 6 bases and J by 7 bases; unmatched bases: 7. The CDR3 extends over 13 amino acids. CDR3 DNA sequence: TGTGCCAGCAGGACAGGGGTCGGGAATGAAGCTTTCTTT. Protein sequence: CASRTGVGNEAFF.

The rearrangement joins TRBV5-6 to TRBJ1-1, with 8 bases lining up with TRBD1. CDR3 length: 14 amino acids. V shed 7 bases and J 10 bases; nucleotides not matched to a gene: 15. Germline loops: CDR1 SGHDT, CDR2 YYEEEE. The chain's CDR3 is CASRYSSGGSGAFF. The CDR3 coding sequence is TGTGCCAGCCGATACAGTTCAGGGGGCAGTGGAGCTTTCTTT.

The genes are TRBV11-1 and TRBJ2-7; TRBD1 matches 7 bases. Germline V gene sequence: CDR1 SGHAT, CDR2 FQDESV (reference sequence). The trim removed 6 bases at V and 2 bases at J, leaving 10 bases unmatched. The CDR3 has 15 residues. The CDR3, as DNA: TGTGCCAGCAGAGACACAGGGGCGGAAACCTACGAGCAGTACTTC. Encoded protein: CASRDTGAETYEQYF.

This sequence joins TRBV28 and TRBJ1-5; TRBD1 matches 8 bases. V dropped 4 bases and J dropped 6; count of bases not matched to a gene: 8. The CDR3 is made up of 15 amino acids. From germline, CDR1 is MDHEN and CDR2 SYDVKM. As DNA, the CDR3 is TGTGCCAGCAGTTCCGGACAGGGCGCCGGTCAGCCCCAGCATTTT. This gives the protein CASSSGQGAGQPQHF.